This T cell receptor beta chain originates from a study of blood T cell repertoires in COVID-19. The overall study: Specimens from acute and convalescent COVID-19 originated in the United States, Italy and Spain.

The method was immunoSEQ multiplex PCR; TCRdb's version includes in-frame clones alone and lacks a portion of them. The top ten clones hold 0.7% to 1% of a sample with 450,000 or so clones, roughly 89% of them seen once. The CDR3 length is 11 residues. Germline CDR1 MGHDK, CDR2 SYGVNS. The V end lost 9 bases, the J end lost 11 bases, and 16 bases lay between the germline ends. This sequence joins TRBV25-1 and TRBJ1-1; TRBD1 is a possible D gene (5 bases). Sequencing input: peripheral blood. The source of this sequence is a man between 18 and 35 years old with COVID-19, enrolled during active disease. Here the CDR3 reads CASITRVRAFF. In DNA form, the CDR3 reads TGTGCCAGTATCACCAGGGTCAGGGCTTTCTTT.